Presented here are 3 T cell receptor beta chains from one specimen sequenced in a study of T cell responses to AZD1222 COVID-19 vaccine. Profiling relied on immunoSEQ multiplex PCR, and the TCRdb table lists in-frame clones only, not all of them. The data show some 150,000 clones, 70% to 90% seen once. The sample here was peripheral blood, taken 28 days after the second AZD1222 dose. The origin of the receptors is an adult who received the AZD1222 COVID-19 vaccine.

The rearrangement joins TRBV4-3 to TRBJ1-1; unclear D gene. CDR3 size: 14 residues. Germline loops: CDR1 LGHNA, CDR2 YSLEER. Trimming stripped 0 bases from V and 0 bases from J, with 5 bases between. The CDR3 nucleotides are TGCGCCAGCAGCCAAGAGGGGTTGAACACTGAAGCTTTCTTT. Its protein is CASSQEGLNTEAFF.

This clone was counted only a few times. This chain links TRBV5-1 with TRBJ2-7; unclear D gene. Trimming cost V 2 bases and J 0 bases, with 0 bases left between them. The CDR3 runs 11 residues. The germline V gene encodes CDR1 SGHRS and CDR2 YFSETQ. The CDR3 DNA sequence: TGCGCCAGCAGCTTCTCCTACGAGCAGTACTTC. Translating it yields CASSFSYEQYF.

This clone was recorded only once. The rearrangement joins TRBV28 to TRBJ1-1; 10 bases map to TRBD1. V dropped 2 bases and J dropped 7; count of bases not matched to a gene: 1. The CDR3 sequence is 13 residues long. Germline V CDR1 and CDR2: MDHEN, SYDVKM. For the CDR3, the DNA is TGTGCCAGCAGTTTAGACAGGGGGCTTGAAGCTTTCTTT. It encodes CASSLDRGLEAFF.